The T cell receptor beta chain described here comes from a study of cytomegalovirus exposure and HLA in healthy donors. About the research overall: Assignment to the Caucasian-associated ancestry cluster applied to roughly 80% of the approximately 400 genotyped donors.

Primers included in the PCR were 60 Vbeta and 13 Jbeta primers. The protocol was immunoSEQ multiplex PCR, while the TCRdb copy is restricted to in-frame clones and leaves out a portion. Of 150,000 to 200,000 clones listed, around four fifths are singletons. General study results and limits: Per published reports, the classifier diagnosed cytomegalovirus status with high specificity and sensitivity. Three CMV-associated chains proved CMV antigen-specific in vitro. An analysis done earlier found most TCR beta V segments productive about 90% or about 30% of the time.

CDR1 and CDR2 (germline): LNHDA, SQIVND (reference sequence). Unmatched junction bases numbered 7, after V lost 2 bases and J lost 7 bases. The CDR3 has 15 amino acids. Notes on this clone: Its specificity is unknown.

This rearrangement joins TRBV19 to TRBJ2-5, with 10 bases matching TRBD2. The TCR was taken from a girl aged 2 to 9 in good health and CMV-seropositive. Specimen: PBMCs. The CDR3 reads CASSITPGLARTQYF. Here the CDR3 DNA reads TGTGCCAGTAGTATAACTCCGGGACTAGCGAGGACCCAGTACTTC.